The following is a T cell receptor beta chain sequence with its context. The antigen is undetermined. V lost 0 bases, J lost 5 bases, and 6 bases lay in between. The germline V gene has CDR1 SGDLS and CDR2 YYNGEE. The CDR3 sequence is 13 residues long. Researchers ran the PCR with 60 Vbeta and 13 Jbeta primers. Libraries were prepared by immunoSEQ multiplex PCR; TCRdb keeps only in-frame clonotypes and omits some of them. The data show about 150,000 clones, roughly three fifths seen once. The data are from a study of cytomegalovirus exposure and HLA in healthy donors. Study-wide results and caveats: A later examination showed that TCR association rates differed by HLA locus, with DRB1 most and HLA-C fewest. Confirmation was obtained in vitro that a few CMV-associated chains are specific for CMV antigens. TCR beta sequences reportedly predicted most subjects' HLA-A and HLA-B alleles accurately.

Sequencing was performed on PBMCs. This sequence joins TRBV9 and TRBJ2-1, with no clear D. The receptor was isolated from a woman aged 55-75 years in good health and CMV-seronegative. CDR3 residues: CASSVVEHNEQFF. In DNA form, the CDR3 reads TGTGCCAGCAGCGTAGTAGAACACAATGAGCAGTTCTTC.